A single sample gave rise to the 20 T cell receptor beta chains below, sequenced in a study of cytomegalovirus exposure and HLA in healthy donors. Some clones are missing from TCRdb's copy, which holds only in-frame ones; the method was immunoSEQ multiplex PCR. Among roughly 100,000 clones listed, 88% were seen once. Material for sequencing was PBMCs. The source is a woman aged 18-35 years in good health and CMV-seropositive.

This chain joins TRBV20-1 and TRBJ2-1, with 11 nucleotides matching TRBD2. The CDR3 is 11 residues long. The germline CDR1 and CDR2 sequences are DFQATT and SNEGSKA (reference sequence). CDR3 sequence reads: CIGTSGDEQFF. CDR3 sequence (DNA): TGCATTGGGACTAGCGGCGATGAGCAGTTCTTC.

The CDR3 DNA follows: TGTGCCAGCAGCCCCTCCGGGACAGGCTCAGCTAACTATGGCTACACCTTC. Protein sequence: CASSPSGTGSANYGYTF. The rearrangement joins TRBV9 to TRBJ1-2, with TRBD1 matching 8 bases. The V gene end was trimmed by 4 bases and the J gene end by 0 bases; junction bases not matched to a gene: 11. Germline CDR1 SGDLS, CDR2 YYNGEE. This CDR3 spans 17 amino acids.

This clone has just one count. The gene calls are TRBV5-1 and TRBJ1-1, with 7 positions matching TRBD1. This CDR3 region has 12 residues. V dropped 5 bases and J dropped 4; count of bases not matched to a gene: 2. CDR1 and CDR2 from the germline V gene are SGHRS and YFSETQ. The CDR3 loop is CASRQGSTEAFF. The CDR3 DNA follows: TGCGCCAGCAGACAGGGGAGCACTGAAGCTTTCTTT.

The J gene is TRBJ2-1, the V gene TRBV11-2; 8 bases line up with TRBD2. Looked up from germline, CDR1 is SGHAT and CDR2 is FQNNGV. V was clipped by 0 bases and J by 9 bases; unmatched bases: 7. The CDR3 runs to 15 residues. The CDR3 is CASSLEGGGFAEQFF. In nucleotides, the CDR3 is TGTGCCAGCAGCTTAGAAGGCGGGGGGTTCGCTGAGCAGTTCTTC.

The rearrangement links TRBV28 to TRBJ2-1; D remains ambiguous. This CDR3 is 14 amino acids long. In germline, CDR1 is MDHEN, CDR2 SYDVKM. The V and J ends lost 5 bases and 3 bases respectively, with 11 bases between them. CDR3 protein: CASSPIRSYNEQFF. In nucleotides, the CDR3 is TGTGCCAGCAGTCCAATTCGGAGCTACAATGAGCAGTTCTTC.

The chain has TRBV19 and TRBJ1-2; 12 bases fit TRBD1. This CDR3 contains 15 residues. Trimming took 5 bases from V and 8 from J; bases not matched to a gene: 9. The V gene's germline CDR1 is LNHDA and CDR2 SQIVND (reference sequence). The CDR3 DNA follows: TGTGCCAGTAGTCAGGGACAGGGGGCTCTTCAAGGCTACACCTTC. Encoded protein: CASSQGQGALQGYTF.

The chain carries TRBV25-1 and TRBJ2-2; a possible D gene is TRBD2 (7 bases). Germline V gives CDR1 MGHDK, CDR2 SYGVNS. Trimming cost V 8 bases and J 4 bases, with 17 bases left between them. The CDR3 has 15 residues. CDR3 loop: CASGEAGASTGELFF. In nucleotides, the CDR3 is TGTGCCAGCGGGGAGGCGGGGGCCAGCACCGGGGAGCTGTTTTTT.

This clone appeared a few times. The chain joins TRBV28 to TRBJ1-2; D remains ambiguous. The germline V and J ends were trimmed by 6 bases and 6 bases, with 14 bases remaining between them. CDR1 and CDR2 from the germline V gene are MDHEN and SYDVKM. The CDR3 sequence is 13 residues long. This chain's CDR3 is CASSPTSIHGYTF. Written as DNA, the CDR3 is TGTGCCAGCAGCCCCACTTCAATCCATGGCTACACCTTC.

The V gene is TRBV9, the J gene TRBJ1-4, with 11 bases aligning to TRBD1. Germline lookup yields CDR1 SGDLS and CDR2 YYNGEE. The J segment lost 8 bases and the V segment lost 3 bases, leaving 6 bases of the junction unmatched. The CDR3 sequence is 15 residues long. The CDR3 here is CASSGQGQGGEKLFF. The CDR3 DNA reads as TGTGCCAGCAGCGGACAGGGACAGGGGGGAGAAAAACTGTTTTTT.

This clone has a handful of counts. The gene calls are TRBV25-1 and TRBJ1-2, with 8 bases identical to TRBD1. J was trimmed by 3 bases and V by 7 bases; bases with no gene match: 4. CDR1 MGHDK and CDR2 SYGVNS come from the germline V gene. This CDR3 has 13 amino acids. The CDR3 is CASIQTGDYGYTF. The CDR3 DNA follows: TGTGCCAGCATCCAGACAGGGGACTATGGCTACACCTTC.

The V gene is TRBV28, the J gene TRBJ2-3, with a weak D call TRBD2 (6 bases). CDR3 size: 14 residues. V shed 2 bases and J shed 0 bases, with 6 bases lying between them. Per germline, CDR1 MDHEN and CDR2 SYDVKM. CDR3 protein: CASSLGGSTDTQYF. In DNA, the CDR3 is TGTGCCAGCAGTTTAGGGGGGAGCACAGATACGCAGTATTTT.

The V gene is TRBV6-4, the J gene TRBJ2-3; 10 bases are a match to TRBD2. This CDR3 has 16 amino acids. In germline, CDR1 is MRHNA, CDR2 SNTAGT. With V trimmed by 0 bases and J by 2 bases, 2 bases remained unmatched. CDR3 coding DNA: TGTGCCAGCAGTGACTCAACTAGCGGGGCCACAGATACGCAGTATTTT. It translates to CASSDSTSGATDTQYF.

V gene TRBV4-1 combines with J gene TRBJ2-7; TRBD2 aligns across 10 bases. Germline-derived CDR1 and CDR2 are MGHRA and YSYEKL. Trimming took 3 bases from V and 0 from J; bases not matched to a gene: 11. The CDR3 extends over 18 amino acids. CDR3 coding DNA: TGCGCCAGCAGCCAGGCCCCGCTAGCGGGGGACCTCTCCTACGAGCAGTACTTC. Residues: CASSQAPLAGDLSYEQYF.

The chain carries TRBV28 and TRBJ1-2; D unresolved. Trimming pared 3 bases from V and 5 bases from J, leaving 10 bases between. The CDR3 covers 13 residues. Germline V CDR1 and CDR2: MDHEN, SYDVKM. CDR3 protein: CASSFPPRYGYTF. CDR3 in DNA: TGTGCCAGCAGTTTCCCCCCCCGGTATGGCTACACCTTC.

This chain connects TRBV27 to TRBJ2-3, with 14 bases aligning to TRBD2. This CDR3 has 17 residues. The V and J ends lost 6 bases and 2 bases, in that order; junction bases with no gene match: 7. Germline CDR1 and CDR2: MNHEY and SMNVEV (reference sequence). The CDR3 protein is CASSSRLAGGPTDTQYF. The CDR3 nucleotides read TGTGCCAGCAGCTCCCGACTAGCGGGGGGGCCCACAGATACGCAGTATTTT.

This clone was seen a few times. This chain links TRBV18 with TRBJ2-7; the D call may be TRBD1 or TRBD2 (6 bases each). CDR1 is KGHSH and CDR2 is LQKENI in the germline V gene. V lost 4 bases and J 9 bases, leaving 16 bases between the germline ends. The CDR3 length is 13 residues. The CDR3 DNA reads TGTGCCAGCTCACGCTTGGAACAGGGAGGGCAGTACGTC. Protein: CASSRLEQGGQYV.

This chain uses TRBV6-5 with TRBJ1-4; D uncertain. CDR1 and CDR2 from the germline V gene are MNHEY and SVGAGI. There are 16 residues in the CDR3. V was trimmed by 4 bases and J by 6 bases, leaving 18 bases between them. CDR3 in DNA: TGTGCCAGCAGTTTCTCCCCGGGAGGTCAGGATGAAAAACTGTTTTTT. Protein sequence: CASSFSPGGQDEKLFF.

This clone occurred once. This sequence joins TRBV28 and TRBJ2-2; tentatively, D is TRBD2 (7 bases). V was cut by 7 bases and J by 1 base, with 19 bases left in between. The germline V gene has CDR1 MDHEN and CDR2 SYDVKM. This CDR3 contains 17 residues. The CDR3 region has the DNA TGTGCCAGCATCACTAGGGGGGGACTACTGAACACCGGGGAGCTGTTTTTT. Amino acids: CASITRGGLLNTGELFF.

V and J are TRBV4-1 and TRBJ1-1; D is unclear. The CDR3 contains 13 residues. CDR1 and CDR2 from the germline V gene are MGHRA and YSYEKL. The V and J ends lost 6 bases and 2 bases respectively, with 10 bases between them. The CDR3 loop reads CASRLTGNTEAFF. CDR3 bases: TGCGCCAGCAGGCTGACTGGAAACACTGAAGCTTTCTTT.

The chain joins TRBV18 to TRBJ1-2, with 8 nucleotides matching TRBD1. The CDR3 contains 17 residues. Per the germline V gene, CDR1 is KGHSH and CDR2 is LQKENI. The junction had 16 bases not matched to a gene; V was cut back by 6 bases and J by 4 bases. The CDR3 is CASSPSQLTGESYGYTF. The CDR3, as DNA: TGTGCCAGCTCGCCAAGTCAGCTGACAGGGGAGAGCTATGGCTACACCTTC.